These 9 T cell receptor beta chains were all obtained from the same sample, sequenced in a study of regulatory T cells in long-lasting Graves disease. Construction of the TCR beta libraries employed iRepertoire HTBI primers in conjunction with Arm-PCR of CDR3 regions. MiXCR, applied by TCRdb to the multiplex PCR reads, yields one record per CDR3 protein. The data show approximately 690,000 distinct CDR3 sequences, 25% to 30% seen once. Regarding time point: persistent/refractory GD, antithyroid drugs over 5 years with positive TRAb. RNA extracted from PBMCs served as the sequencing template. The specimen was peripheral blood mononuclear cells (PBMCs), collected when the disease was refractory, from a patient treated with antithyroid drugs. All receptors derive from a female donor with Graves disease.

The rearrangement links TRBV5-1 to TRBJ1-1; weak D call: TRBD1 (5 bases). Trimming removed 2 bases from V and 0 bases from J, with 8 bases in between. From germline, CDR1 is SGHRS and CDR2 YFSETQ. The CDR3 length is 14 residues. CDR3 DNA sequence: TGCGCCAGCAGCTTTAGGGGCGTGAACACTGAAGCTTTCTTT. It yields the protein CASSFRGVNTEAFF.

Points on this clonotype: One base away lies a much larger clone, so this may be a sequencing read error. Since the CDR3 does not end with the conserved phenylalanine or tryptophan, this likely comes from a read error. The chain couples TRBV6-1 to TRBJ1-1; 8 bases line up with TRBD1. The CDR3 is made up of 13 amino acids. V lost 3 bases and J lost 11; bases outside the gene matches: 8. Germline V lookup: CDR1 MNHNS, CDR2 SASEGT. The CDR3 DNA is TGTGCCAGCAGTGACTCCCAGGGGGCGCGGGCTTTCTCT. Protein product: CASSDSQGARAFS.

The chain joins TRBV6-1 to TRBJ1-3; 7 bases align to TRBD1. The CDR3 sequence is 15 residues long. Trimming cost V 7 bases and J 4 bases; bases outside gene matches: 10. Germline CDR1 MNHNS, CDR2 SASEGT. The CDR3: CASTPGQSAGNTIYF. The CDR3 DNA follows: TGTGCCAGCACCCCGGGACAGTCGGCCGGAAACACCATATATTTT.

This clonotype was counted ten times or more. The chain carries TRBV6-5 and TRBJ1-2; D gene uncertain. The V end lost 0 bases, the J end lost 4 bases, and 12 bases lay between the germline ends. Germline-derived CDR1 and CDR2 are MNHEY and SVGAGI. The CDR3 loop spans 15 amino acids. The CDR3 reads CASSYSEEGFYGYTF. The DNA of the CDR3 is TGTGCCAGCAGTTACTCCGAGGAGGGATTCTATGGCTACACCTTC.

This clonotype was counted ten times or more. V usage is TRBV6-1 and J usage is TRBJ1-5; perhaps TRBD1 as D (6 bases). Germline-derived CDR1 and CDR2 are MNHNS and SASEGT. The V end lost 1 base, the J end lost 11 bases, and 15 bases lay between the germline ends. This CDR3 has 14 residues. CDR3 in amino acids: CASSEDEGGSTQHF. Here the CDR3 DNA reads TGTGCCAGCAGTGAAGACGAAGGGGGTAGCACCCAGCATTTT.

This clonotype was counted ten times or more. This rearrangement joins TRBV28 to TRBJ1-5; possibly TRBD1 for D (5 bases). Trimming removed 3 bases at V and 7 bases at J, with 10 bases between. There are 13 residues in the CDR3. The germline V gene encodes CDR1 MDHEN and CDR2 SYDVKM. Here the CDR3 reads CASSLGGVQPQHF. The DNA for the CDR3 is TGTGCCAGCAGTTTGGGGGGTGTCCAGCCCCAGCATTTT.

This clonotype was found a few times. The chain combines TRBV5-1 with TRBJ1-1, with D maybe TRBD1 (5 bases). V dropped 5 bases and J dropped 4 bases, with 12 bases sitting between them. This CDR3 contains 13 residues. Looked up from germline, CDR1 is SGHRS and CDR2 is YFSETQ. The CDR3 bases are TGCGCCAGCAGAGTGGGGCGCGGCACTGAAGCTTTCTTT. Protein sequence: CASRVGRGTEAFF.

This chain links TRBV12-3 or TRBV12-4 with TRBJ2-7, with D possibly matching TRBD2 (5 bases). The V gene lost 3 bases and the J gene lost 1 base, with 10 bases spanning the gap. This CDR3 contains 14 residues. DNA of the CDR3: TGTGCCAGCAGTTTCGGGAATCCTTCCTACGAGCAGTACTTC. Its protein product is CASSFGNPSYEQYF.

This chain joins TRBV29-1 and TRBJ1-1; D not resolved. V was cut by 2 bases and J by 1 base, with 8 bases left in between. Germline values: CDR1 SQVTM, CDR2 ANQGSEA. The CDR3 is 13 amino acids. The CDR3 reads CSVELAGNTEAFF. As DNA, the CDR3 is TGCAGCGTTGAATTAGCAGGGAACACTGAAGCTTTCTTT. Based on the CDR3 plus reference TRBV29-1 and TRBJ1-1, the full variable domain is SAVISQKPSRDICQRGTSLTIQCQVDSQVTMMFWYRQQPGQSLTLIATANQGSEATYESGFVIDKFPISRPNLTFSTLTVSNMSPEDSSIYLCSVELAGNTEAFFGQGTRLTVV.